This T cell receptor beta chain was captured in a study of blood T cell repertoires in COVID-19. Background on the study: The study drew acute and convalescent COVID-19 samples from the United States, Italy and Spain. T cells, B-cell-depleted T cells, or PBMCs supplied cDNA or gDNA.

The CDR3 is 15 amino acids. Per the germline V gene, CDR1 is MDHEN and CDR2 is SYDVKM. Trimming took off 5 bases at V and 2 bases at J, with 16 bases between the two ends. The Seattle patients joined while their infection was active and were tracked longitudinally afterward. In the source study's methods: From reference gene primer amplification, estimates of nucleated cell counts were derived. This table comes from immunoSEQ multiplex PCR, and its TCRdb copy is limited to in-frame clones, with some not included. V and J calls and clone size are those listed in that table; D and trimming were worked out from the DNA. The sample contains 250,000 to 350,000 clones, about 88% of which appear only once.

Material for sequencing was peripheral blood. V is TRBV28 and J is TRBJ2-7, with D possibly being TRBD1 (6 bases). This receptor was identified in a human donor with COVID-19, enrolled during active disease. The donor label of this sample is uncertain. For the CDR3, the DNA is TGTGCCAGCAGTCCCCCGGTACAGGGAACCTACGAGCAGTACTTC. This gives the protein CASSPPVQGTYEQYF. Full variable domain (rest looked up from reference TRBV28 and TRBJ2-7): DVKVTQSSRYLVKRTGEKVFLECVQDMDHENMFWYRQDPGLGLRLIYFSYDVKMKEKGDIPEGYSVSREKKERFSLILESASTNQTSMYLCASSPPVQGTYEQYFGPGTRLTVT.